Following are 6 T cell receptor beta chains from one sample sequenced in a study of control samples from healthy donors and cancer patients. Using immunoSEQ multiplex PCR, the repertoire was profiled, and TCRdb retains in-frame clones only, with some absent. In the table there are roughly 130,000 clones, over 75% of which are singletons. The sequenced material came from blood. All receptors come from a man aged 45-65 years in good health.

The CDR3: CASSPMGQGSGELFF. The CDR3 DNA sequence: TGTGCCAGCAGCCCCATGGGACAGGGTTCCGGGGAGCTGTTTTTT. J is TRBJ2-2 and V is TRBV7-9; TRBD1 matches 9 bases. The CDR3 extends over 15 amino acids. The junction had 7 bases not matched to a gene; V was cut back by 5 bases and J by 6 bases. Germline CDR1 reads SEHNR; CDR2 reads FQNEAQ (reference sequence). Full variable domain (remainder filled in from reference TRBV7-9 and TRBJ2-2): DTGVSQNPRHKITKRGQNVTFRCDPISEHNRLYWYRQTLGQGPEFLTYFQNEAQLEKSRLLSDRFSAERPKGSFSTLEIQRTEQGDSAMYLCASSPMGQGSGELFFGEGSRLTVL.

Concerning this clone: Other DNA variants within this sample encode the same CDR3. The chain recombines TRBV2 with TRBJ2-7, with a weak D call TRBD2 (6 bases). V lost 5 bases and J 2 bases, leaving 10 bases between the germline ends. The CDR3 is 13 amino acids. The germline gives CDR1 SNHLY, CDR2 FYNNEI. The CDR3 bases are TGTGCCAGCAGTAGGAGCGGGCCCTACGAGCAGTACTTC. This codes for CASSRSGPYEQYF.

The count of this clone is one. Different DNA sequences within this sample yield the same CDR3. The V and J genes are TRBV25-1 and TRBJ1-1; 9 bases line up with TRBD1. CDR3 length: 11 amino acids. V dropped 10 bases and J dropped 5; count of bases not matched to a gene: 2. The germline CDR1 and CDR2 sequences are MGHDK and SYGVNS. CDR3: CATGTGTEAFF. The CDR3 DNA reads TGTGCCACCGGGACAGGGACTGAAGCTTTCTTT. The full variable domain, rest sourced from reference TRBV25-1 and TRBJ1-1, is EADIYQTPRYLVIGTGKKITLECSQTMGHDKMYWYQQDPGMELHLIHYSYGVNSTEKGDLSSESTVSRIRTEHFPLTLESARPSHTSQYLCATGTGTEAFFGQGTRLTVV.

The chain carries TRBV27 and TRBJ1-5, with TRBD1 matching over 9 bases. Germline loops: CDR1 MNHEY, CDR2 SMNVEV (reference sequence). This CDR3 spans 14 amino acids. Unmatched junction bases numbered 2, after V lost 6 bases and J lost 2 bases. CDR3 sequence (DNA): TGTGCCAGCAGGGGACAGGGAGGCAATCAGCCCCAGCATTTT. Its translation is CASRGQGGNQPQHF.

The CDR3 region is CASMTLGTGGYGYTF. Here the CDR3 DNA reads TGTGCCAGCATGACCCTCGGGACAGGGGGCTATGGCTACACCTTC. The J gene is TRBJ1-2, the V gene TRBV28; 11 bases fit TRBD1. Trimming removed 7 bases from V and 4 bases from J; junction bases left unmatched: 8. CDR1 and CDR2 from the germline V gene are MDHEN and SYDVKM. There are 15 residues in the CDR3.

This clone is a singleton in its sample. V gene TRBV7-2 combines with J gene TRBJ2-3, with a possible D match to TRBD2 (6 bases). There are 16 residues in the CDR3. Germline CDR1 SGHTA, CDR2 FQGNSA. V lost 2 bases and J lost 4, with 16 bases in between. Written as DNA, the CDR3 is TGTGCCAGCAGCTTATCCCGACTAGTTAAGGCAGATACGCAGTATTTT. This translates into CASSLSRLVKADTQYF.